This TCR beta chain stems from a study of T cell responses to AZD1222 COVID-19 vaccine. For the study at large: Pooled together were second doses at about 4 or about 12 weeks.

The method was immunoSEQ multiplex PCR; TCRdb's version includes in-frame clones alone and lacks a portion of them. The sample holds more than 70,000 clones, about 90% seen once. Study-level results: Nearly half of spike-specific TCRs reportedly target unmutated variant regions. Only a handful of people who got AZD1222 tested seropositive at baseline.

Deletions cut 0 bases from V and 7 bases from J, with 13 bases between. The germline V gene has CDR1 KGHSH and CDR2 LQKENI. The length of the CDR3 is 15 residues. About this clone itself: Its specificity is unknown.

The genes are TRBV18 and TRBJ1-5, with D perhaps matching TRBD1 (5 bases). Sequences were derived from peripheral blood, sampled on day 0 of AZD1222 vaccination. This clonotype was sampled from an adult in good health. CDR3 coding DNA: TGTGCCAGCTCACCACCCTCAGGGAACCTGCAGCCCCAGCATTTT. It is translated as CASSPPSGNLQPQHF.